The clone carrying this T cell receptor beta chain was seen a single time. Source study methods: Quantification of nucleated cells was approximated via reference gene primer amplification. Clones were sequenced by immunoSEQ multiplex PCR, and TCRdb holds only the in-frame ones, with some missing. That table supplies the V and J calls and clone size; D and trimming were determined from the DNA. This sample has 100,000 to 150,000 clones, with 80% to 90% found just once. In germline, CDR1 is SGHDT, CDR2 YYEEEE. This CDR3 has 13 residues. The ends were cut back, 0 bases at V and 7 bases at J, with 5 bases in the middle. The data stem from a study of blood T cell repertoires in COVID-19. Study overall: Samples came from the United States, Italy and Spain, spanning acute and convalescent COVID-19.

The sequencing input was peripheral blood. The V and J genes are TRBV5-6 and TRBJ1-6; D unclear. This TCR came from a human donor in a cohort sampled during active COVID-19. The CDR3: CASSLAGNSPLHF. The CDR3 DNA sequence: TGTGCCAGCAGCTTGGCGGGGAATTCACCCCTCCACTTT.